A single sample gave rise to the 8 T cell receptor beta chains below, sequenced in a study of beta chain features in type 1 diabetes. The antigens these receptors bind are not known. The isolated RNA, all of it, was reverse transcribed, so expressed TCRB transcripts were what got sequenced. Here immunoSEQ multiplex PCR was the method, and the copy in TCRdb shows in-frame clones only, minus some. The profile shows around 180,000 clones, around 8% of them singletons. Regarding the study as a whole: When Type 1 diabetes patients were examined, their TCRB CDR3s proved moderately but significantly shorter in all four CD4+ subsets.

The specimen sequenced was central memory CD4+ T cells from blood. These receptors were obtained from a woman between 35 and 50 years old with type 1 diabetes.

This clone has only a few counts. This chain joins TRBV6-6 and TRBJ2-1, with D tentatively TRBD2 (5 bases). The CDR3 contains 14 residues. Trimming took 6 bases from V and 8 from J, leaving 17 bases between them. The germline CDR1 and CDR2 sequences are MNHNY and SVGAGI (reference sequence). CDR3 in amino acids: CASSPDYEGDEQFF. In DNA, the CDR3 is TGTGCCAGCAGCCCCGACTACGAGGGTGATGAGCAGTTCTTC.

The chain links TRBV7-8 to TRBJ1-6; D uncertain. This CDR3 contains 15 residues. V was clipped by 1 base and J by 7 bases, with 11 bases between them. Germline assignment: CDR1 SGHVS and CDR2 FQNEAQ. The chain's CDR3 is CASSLGGLGNSPLHF. The DNA for the CDR3 is TGTGCCAGCAGCTTAGGAGGGCTTGGAAATTCACCCCTCCACTTT.

This clone was recorded a few times. The gene calls are TRBV6-1 and TRBJ1-6, with a possible D match to TRBD1 (6 bases). Germline CDR1 is MNHNS and CDR2 is SASEGT. The CDR3 length is 16 residues. V gave up 4 bases and J gave up 7 bases, with 17 bases separating them. Here the CDR3 reads CASSGTGTRKNSPLHF. In DNA, the CDR3 is TGTGCCAGCAGTGGCACCGGGACAAGGAAAAATTCACCCCTCCACTTT.

This clone was detected only a few times. V usage is TRBV5-1 and J usage is TRBJ2-1, with TRBD2 matching over 12 bases. This CDR3 contains 15 residues. Germline CDR1 is SGHRS and CDR2 is YFSETQ. The ends lost 3 bases at V and 9 bases at J; junction bases unmatched: 7. The CDR3 DNA is TGCGCCAGCAGCTCGGCTAGCGGGAGGGAAAGTGAGCAGTTCTTC. Its translation is CASSSASGRESEQFF.

This chain uses TRBV7-2 with TRBJ2-3; tentatively, D is TRBD1 (6 bases). CDR1 is SGHTA, CDR2 FQGNSA, per germline. Trimming took 3 bases from V and 5 from J, leaving 15 bases between them. The CDR3 runs to 15 residues. The CDR3 reads CASSFAVGAGDTQYF. The CDR3, as DNA: TGTGCCAGCAGCTTCGCTGTGGGGGCTGGAGATACGCAGTATTTT.

This clone was observed a handful of times. The chain employs TRBV9 and TRBJ2-1; TRBD2 matches 8 bases. This CDR3 is built from 14 residues. The V and J ends lost 0 bases and 6 bases, in that order; junction bases with no gene match: 2. CDR1 SGDLS and CDR2 YYNGEE come from the germline V gene. Here the CDR3 reads CASSVGGTSNEQFF. The CDR3 bases are TGTGCCAGCAGCGTAGGTGGGACTAGCAATGAGCAGTTCTTC.

This clone has at least ten counts. The rearrangement uses TRBV9 and TRBJ2-7; TRBD2 matches 7 bases. Germline V gene lookup returns CDR1 SGDLS and CDR2 YYNGEE. V lost 4 bases to trimming and J lost 3 bases; unmatched junction nucleotides: 7. The CDR3 loop spans 14 amino acids. CDR3 sequence: CASSPPGGVYEQYF. In nucleotides, the CDR3 is TGTGCCAGCAGCCCCCCGGGAGGAGTCTACGAGCAGTACTTC.

The table lists this clone with a few counts. The gene calls are TRBV19 and TRBJ1-5; 9 bases are a match to TRBD1. CDR1 LNHDA and CDR2 SQIVND come from the germline V gene (reference sequence). The junction had 6 bases not matched to a gene; V was cut back by 5 bases and J by 7 bases. This CDR3 is 14 amino acids long. This CDR3 reads CASSPWDRDQPQHF. The DNA for the CDR3 is TGTGCCAGTAGTCCGTGGGACAGGGACCAGCCCCAGCATTTT. Filled out from reference TRBV19 and TRBJ1-5, the complete variable domain reads DGGITQSPKYLFRKEGQNVTLSCEQNLNHDAMYWYRQDPGQGLRLIYYSQIVNDFQKGDIAEGYSVSREKKESFPLTVTSAQKNPTAFYLCASSPWDRDQPQHFGDGTRLSIL.